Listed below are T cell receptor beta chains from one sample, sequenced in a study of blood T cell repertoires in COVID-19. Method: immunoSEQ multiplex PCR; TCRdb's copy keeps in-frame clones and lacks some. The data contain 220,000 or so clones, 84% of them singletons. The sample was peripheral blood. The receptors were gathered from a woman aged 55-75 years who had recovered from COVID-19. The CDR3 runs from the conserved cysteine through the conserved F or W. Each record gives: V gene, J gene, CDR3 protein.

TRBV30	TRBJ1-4	CAWSVRRGNEKLFF
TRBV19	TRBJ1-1	CASITGEATEAFF
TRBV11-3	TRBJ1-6	CASSLEEPLHF
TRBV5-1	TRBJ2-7	CASSWSGSYEQYF
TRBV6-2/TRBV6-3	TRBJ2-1	CASSWGQAAQFF
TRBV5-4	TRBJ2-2	CASSPKGDRAWTGELFF
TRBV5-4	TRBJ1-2	CASSSRGFGYTF
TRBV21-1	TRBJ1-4	CASSSEGRAIEDGSRATNEKLFF
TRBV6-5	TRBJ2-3	CASSYRLAGGTDTQYF
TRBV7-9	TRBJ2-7	CASSLVPSGGQSSYEQYF
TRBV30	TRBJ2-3	CAWSSDRHTQYF
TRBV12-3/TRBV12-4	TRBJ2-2	CASLGASTGELFF
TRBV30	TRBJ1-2	CAWSNQGYGYGYTF
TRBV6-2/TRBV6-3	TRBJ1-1	CASSYSKGGGANTEAFF
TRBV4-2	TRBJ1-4	CASAREGEFNEKLFF
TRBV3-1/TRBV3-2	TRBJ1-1	CASSQDDGGFYRRTEAFF
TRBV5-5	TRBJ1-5	CASSFGGQFRNQPQHF
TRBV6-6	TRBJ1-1	CASRPQTGGWRTEAFF
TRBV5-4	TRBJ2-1	CASSWGGGRYYNEQFF
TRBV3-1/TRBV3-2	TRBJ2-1	CASSRRLAGGSSSYNEQFF
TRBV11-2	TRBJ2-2	CASSQTRDTGELFF
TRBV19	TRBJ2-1	CASIGKATGASINEQFF
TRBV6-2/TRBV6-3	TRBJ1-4	CASSYSRHNEKLFF
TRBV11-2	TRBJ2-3	CASSPGLATDTQYF
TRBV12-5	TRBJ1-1	CASGLAFLTGRTEAFF
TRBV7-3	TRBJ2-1	CASSLIAGAYNEQFF
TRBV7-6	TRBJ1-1	CASSLEGILNTEAFF
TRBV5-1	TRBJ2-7	CASSLPTSGDPYEQYF
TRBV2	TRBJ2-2	CASQWGLANTGELFF
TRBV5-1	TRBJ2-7	CASSRPGGGEQYF
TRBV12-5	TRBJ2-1	CASGLIEIEQFF
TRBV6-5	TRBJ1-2	CASSTSGLFGYTF
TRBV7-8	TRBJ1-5	CASSLALDRVNQPQHF
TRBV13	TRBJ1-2	CASSFAHRATNYGYTF
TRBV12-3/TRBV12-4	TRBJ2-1	CASSLGLENEQFF
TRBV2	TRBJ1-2	CASSDYRTYGYTF
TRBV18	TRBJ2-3	CASSPRGQGTDTQYF
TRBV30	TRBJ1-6	CAWRGAGSPLHF
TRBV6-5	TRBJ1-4	CASSQKTGAFVFF
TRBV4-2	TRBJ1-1	CASSHQGGGPEAFF
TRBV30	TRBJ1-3	CAWSAYRGGFGNTIYF
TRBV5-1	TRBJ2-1	CASSAPSRDEQFF
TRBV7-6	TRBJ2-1	CASSWTASSYNEQFF
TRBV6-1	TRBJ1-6	CASSEALGQGAAYNSPLHF
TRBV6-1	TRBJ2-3	CASSERVRVWTDTQYF
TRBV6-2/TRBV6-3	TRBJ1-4	CASSYWDRGREKLFF
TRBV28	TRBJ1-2	CASSLGQGGYYGYTF
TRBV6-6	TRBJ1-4	CASSYLGQGGDEKLFF
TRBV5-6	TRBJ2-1	CASSLVGTGNNEQFF
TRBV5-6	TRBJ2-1	CASSQSVLSSYNEQFF
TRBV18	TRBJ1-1	CASSQGQRIEAFF
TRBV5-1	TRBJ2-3	CASSFLSGGPTDTQYF
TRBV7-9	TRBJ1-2	CASSPGQGGYTF
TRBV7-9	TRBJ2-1	CASSLGRGRKLEQFF
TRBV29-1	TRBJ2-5	CSVRRTGVVQETQYF